The T cell receptor beta chain under discussion was sequenced for a study of blood T cell repertoires in COVID-19. As for the study in general: T cells, B-cell-depleted T cells, or PBMCs provided the cDNA or gDNA that served as material.

Symptom resolution, clearance, or two negative PCRs marked the recovered donors of Cohort 3. Produced via immunoSEQ multiplex PCR; TCRdb's table is partial and in-frame only. The table shows around 220,000 clones, with around 84% occurring only once. Per germline, CDR1 SGHAT and CDR2 FQNNGV. The CDR3 covers 17 residues. V lost 3 bases to trimming and J lost 6 bases; unmatched junction nucleotides: 9. The material sequenced was PBMCs or T cells enriched from blood (not recorded which). The V and J genes are TRBV11-2 and TRBJ2-2, with TRBD2 identical over 11 bases. This sequence was found in a woman aged 35 to 49 who had recovered from COVID-19. CDR3 in amino acids: CASSFTTSGRSSGELFF. The DNA of the CDR3 is TGTGCCAGCAGCTTCACAACTAGCGGGAGATCCTCCGGGGAGCTGTTTTTT.